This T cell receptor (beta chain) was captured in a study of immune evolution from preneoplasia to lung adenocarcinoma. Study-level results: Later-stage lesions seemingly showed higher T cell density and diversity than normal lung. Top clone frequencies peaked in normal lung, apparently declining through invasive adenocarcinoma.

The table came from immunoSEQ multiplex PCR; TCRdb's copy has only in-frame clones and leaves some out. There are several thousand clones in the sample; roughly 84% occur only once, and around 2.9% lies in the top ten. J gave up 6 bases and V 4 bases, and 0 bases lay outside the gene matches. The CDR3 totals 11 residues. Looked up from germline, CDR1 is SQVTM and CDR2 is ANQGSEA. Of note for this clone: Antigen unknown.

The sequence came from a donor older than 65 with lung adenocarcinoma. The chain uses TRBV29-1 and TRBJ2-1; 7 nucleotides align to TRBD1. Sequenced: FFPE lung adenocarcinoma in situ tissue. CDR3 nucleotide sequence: TGCAGCGTTGGACAGGGCAATGAGCAGTTCTTC. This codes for CSVGQGNEQFF.